A selection of T cell receptor beta chains follows, all from one sample in a study of cytomegalovirus exposure and HLA in healthy donors. TCRdb's table, derived via immunoSEQ multiplex PCR, lists solely in-frame clones and lacks some. The repertoire holds 250,000 to 350,000 clones, with just over 85% as singletons. The sample comprised PBMCs. These receptors originate from a man aged 40-49 years in good health and CMV-seropositive. Each CDR3 is given with its conserved first and last residue. A D gene is named only where the DNA matches it firmly. The size of a clone is reported for some rows only, either as once, few or many, or as a class for expanded clones.

D gene	V gene	clone size	J gene	CDR3 DNA	CDR3 protein
NA	TRBV9	NA	TRBJ2-1	TGTGCCAGCAGCGTAGCCGGTTCTGGCTCCTACAATGAGCAGTTCTTC	CASSVAGSGSYNEQFF
NA	TRBV19	NA	TRBJ1-1	TGTGCCAGTAGTAGCAGGGGCCCCACTGAAGCTTTCTTT	CASSSRGPTEAFF
TRBD1	TRBV6-1	NA	TRBJ2-7	TGTGCCAGCAGTGATGCCGGGACAGGGTCCTTCGAGCAGTACTTC	CASSDAGTGSFEQYF
NA	TRBV11-2	NA	TRBJ2-7	TGTGCCAGCAGCACAGCGGCCGAAAGCTCCTACGAGCAGTACTTC	CASSTAAESSYEQYF
NA	TRBV4-3	NA	TRBJ2-1	TGCGCCAGCAGCCAAGATGGGGGACTCCTCCGAAATGAGCAGTTCTTC	CASSQDGGLLRNEQFF
TRBD1	TRBV4-2	NA	TRBJ2-5	TGTGCCAGCAGCCAAGAACGACAGGGGGTAAGAGAGACCCAGTACTTC	CASSQERQGVRETQYF
NA	TRBV5-1	NA	TRBJ1-4	TGCGCCAGCAATCCGGGGGGATCTAATGAAAAACTGTTTTTT	CASNPGGSNEKLFF
TRBD1	TRBV11-2	NA	TRBJ2-5	TGTGCCAGCAGCCACCCGGGACAGGGCGGCGAGACCCAGTACTTC	CASSHPGQGGETQYF
TRBD1	TRBV4-3	few	TRBJ2-7	TGCGCCAGCAGCCAAGATACAGGGACAGGGGTCTACGAGCAGTACTTC	CASSQDTGTGVYEQYF
NA	TRBV27	few	TRBJ1-1	TGTGCCAGCAGTTCATCCAGGACTGAAGCTTTCTTT	CASSSSRTEAFF
NA	TRBV21-1	few	TRBJ1-1	TGTGCCAGCAGCACCAGGGACAAGAACACTGAAGCTTTCTTT	CASSTRDKNTEAFF
NA	TRBV30	NA	TRBJ2-7	TGTGCCTGGAGTAGGGGGGGCAACGAGCAGTACTTC	CAWSRGGNEQYF
TRBD1	TRBV28	NA	TRBJ1-1	TGTGCCAGCAGCCAGACAGGGGGCACTGAAGCTTTCTTT	CASSQTGGTEAFF
TRBD1	TRBV13	NA	TRBJ2-2	TGTGCCAGCAGCCCGACAGGGAATACCGGGGAGCTGTTTTTT	CASSPTGNTGELFF
NA	TRBV15	NA	TRBJ2-7	TGTGCCACCAGCTTTTCCGGGGACTCCAGAGACGAGCAGTACTTC	CATSFSGDSRDEQYF
NA	TRBV27	few	TRBJ2-6	TGTGCCAGCAGTTTAAAGGGCAGGGCTGGCCCCGGGGCCAACGTCCTGACTTTC	CASSLKGRAGPGANVLTF
TRBD2	TRBV4-1	NA	TRBJ2-7	TGCGCCAGCAGCCAAGGAAGCGGGAGGGCCGACGAGCAGTACTTC	CASSQGSGRADEQYF